This is a list of T cell receptor beta chains from one sample in a study of T-cell memory formation after mild COVID-19. TCRdb passed the 5' RACE reads through MiXCR, listing each CDR3 protein once. The sample records hundreds of thousands of distinct CDR3 sequences, over 25% being singletons. Sequences were obtained from PBMCs or a T cell subset sorted from them (not recorded which). These receptors were collected from an adult woman who had mild COVID-19 (a few samples of this study predate the infection). Cell type and time point are not known. Each CDR3 is given with its conserved first and last residue. A D gene is named only where the DNA matches it firmly. Clone size is not always given. Where it is, it says once, few, many or a class for expanded clones.

d_gene	v_gene	j_gene	len	abundance	CDR3aa	CDR3nt
NA	TRBV25-1	TRBJ2-6	19	NA	CASSDGVAYELTGANVLTF	TGTGCCAGCAGTGATGGAGTGGCGTACGAGCTTACTGGGGCCAACGTCCTGACTTTC
NA	TRBV9	TRBJ1-5	13	NA	CASSQNSNQPQHF	TGTGCCAGCAGCCAAAATAGCAATCAGCCCCAGCATTTT
NA	TRBV5-6	TRBJ1-1	14	NA	CASSLWDDWAEAFF	TGTGCCAGCAGCCTGTGGGACGACTGGGCTGAAGCTTTCTTT
TRBD2	TRBV20-1	TRBJ2-1	16	NA	CSASEGGGLSYNEQFF	TGCAGTGCTAGTGAGGGCGGGGGGCTTTCCTACAATGAGCAGTTCTTC
TRBD1	TRBV20-1	TRBJ1-2	13	few	CSATSGTGYGYTF	TGCAGTGCTACCTCCGGGACAGGCTATGGCTACACCTTC
NA	TRBV5-6	TRBJ2-3	14	NA	CASSLWLFTDTQYF	TGTGCCAGCAGCTTGTGGCTATTCACAGATACGCAGTATTTT
NA	TRBV5-1	TRBJ2-4	13	NA	CASSPAGRDIQYF	TGCGCCAGCAGCCCCGCCGGTAGGGACATTCAGTACTTC
TRBD2	TRBV4-3	TRBJ2-7	14	NA	CASSQEGGLGEQYF	TGCGCCAGCAGCCAAGAGGGGGGGTTGGGAGAGCAGTACTTC
NA	TRBV12-3/TRBV12-4	TRBJ2-3	18	NA	CASSLALLAPRDTDTQYF	TGTGCCAGCAGTTTAGCCCTGCTAGCTCCGCGGGACACAGATACGCAGTATTTT
NA	TRBV20-1	TRBJ1-1	15	NA	CSAREAGRLFTEAFF	TGCAGTGCTAGGGAGGCAGGTCGGCTCTTCACTGAAGCTTTCTTT
NA	TRBV20-1	TRBJ1-3	14	NA	CSARDSGWGNTIYF	TGCAGTGCTAGAGATTCGGGATGGGGAAACACCATATATTTT
TRBD1	TRBV24-1	TRBJ2-1	14	NA	CATSDLKGGYEQFF	TGTGCCACCAGTGATTTGAAAGGGGGCTATGAGCAGTTCTTC
NA	TRBV7-8	TRBJ1-3	16	few	CASSRPPGSAGNTIYF	TGTGCCAGCAGCAGGCCCCCAGGCAGCGCGGGAAACACCATATATTTT
NA	TRBV30	TRBJ2-5	13	few	CAWSRHLQETQYF	TGTGCCTGGAGTCGGCATCTCCAAGAGACCCAGTACTTC
NA	TRBV6-5	TRBJ2-4	13	few	CASSFKGGSIQYF	TGTGCCAGCAGTTTCAAGGGGGGGAGCATTCAGTACTTC
NA	TRBV12-5	TRBJ2-1	14	few	CASGKGPQHNEQFF	TGTGCTAGTGGTAAGGGGCCCCAGCACAATGAGCAGTTCTTC
TRBD1	TRBV7-9	TRBJ2-7	15	few	CASSLEQGALVEQYF	TGTGCCAGCAGCTTAGAACAGGGGGCTTTGGTCGAGCAGTACTTC
NA	TRBV7-9	TRBJ1-1	15	few	CASSSSRGVNTEAFF	TGTGCCAGCAGCTCCAGTCGGGGGGTGAACACTGAAGCTTTCTTT
NA	TRBV20-1	TRBJ1-3	13	many	CSAGGTVGNTIYF	TGCAGTGCGGGAGGGACCGTAGGAAACACCATATATTTT
NA	TRBV28	TRBJ1-1	14	NA	CASSSLRHPTEAFF	TGTGCCAGCAGTAGCCTTCGACATCCCACTGAAGCTTTCTTT
NA	TRBV11-2	TRBJ2-3	17	few	CASSLGFAPGGTDTQYF	TGTGCCAGCAGCTTAGGTTTCGCCCCAGGGGGCACAGATACGCAGTATTTT
NA	TRBV12-3/TRBV12-4	TRBJ1-2	11	few	CASSAGDGYTF	TGTGCCAGCAGCGCAGGAGATGGCTACACCTTC
NA	TRBV9	TRBJ2-5	15	NA	CASSPGGGVRETQYF	TGTGCCAGCAGCCCTGGAGGGGGGGTCAGAGAGACCCAGTACTTC
NA	TRBV6-2/TRBV6-3	TRBJ1-1	14	many	CASSYSHRYTEAFF	TGTGCCAGCAGTTACTCTCACAGGTACACTGAAGCTTTCTTT
NA	TRBV30	TRBJ1-5	15	NA	CAWSVGPGNNQPQHF	TGTGCCTGGAGTGTAGGACCGGGGAACAATCAGCCCCAGCATTTT
NA	TRBV4-3	TRBJ1-1	15	NA	CASSDRTVKNTEAFF	TGCGCCAGCAGCGATAGGACAGTGAAGAACACTGAAGCTTTCTTT
NA	TRBV29-1	TRBJ2-7	11	NA	CSVVQGWEQYF	TGCAGCGTTGTACAGGGTTGGGAGCAGTACTTC
TRBD1	TRBV18	TRBJ1-2	14	NA	CASSPDRVQYGYTF	TGTGCCAGCTCACCAGACAGGGTTCAGTATGGCTACACCTTC
NA	TRBV20-1	TRBJ1-5	17	few	CSARDLQAATINQPQHF	TGCAGTGCTAGAGATCTGCAGGCGGCCACTATCAATCAGCCCCAGCATTTT
NA	TRBV10-3	TRBJ2-3	17	few	CAISEQGLASSTDTQYF	TGTGCCATCAGTGAACAAGGGCTAGCGTCTAGCACAGATACGCAGTATTTT
NA	TRBV7-2	TRBJ1-1	13	NA	CASSLERWAEAFF	TGTGCCAGCAGCTTAGAACGGTGGGCTGAAGCTTTCTTT
NA	TRBV12-3/TRBV12-4	TRBJ1-1	14	few	CASSRPSSLPEAFF	TGTGCCAGCAGTCGTCCAAGCTCCCTCCCTGAAGCTTTCTTT
NA	TRBV9	TRBJ2-5	15	few	CASSAAPGPKETQYF	TGTGCCAGCAGCGCCGCTCCGGGACCGAAAGAGACCCAGTACTTC
TRBD2	TRBV4-3	TRBJ2-1	16	NA	CASSQMLAGIYNEQFF	TGCGCCAGCAGCCAAATGCTAGCGGGCATCTACAATGAGCAGTTCTTC
NA	TRBV12-3/TRBV12-4	TRBJ1-3	14	NA	CAANRQTSGNTIYF	TGTGCCGCCAACAGACAGACCTCTGGAAACACCATATATTTT
NA	TRBV5-1	TRBJ2-3	14	NA	CASREGRFVDTQYF	TGCGCCAGCAGGGAGGGCCGATTTGTAGATACGCAGTATTTT
NA	TRBV12-5	TRBJ2-5	15	few	CASGLERLGQETQYF	TGTGCTAGTGGTTTGGAACGTTTAGGCCAAGAGACCCAGTACTTC
NA	TRBV19	TRBJ1-1	15	once	CASSIHPTLNTEAFF	TGTGCCAGTAGTATTCATCCGACACTGAACACTGAAGCTTTCTTT
NA	TRBV10-3	TRBJ2-5	13	NA	CASSRQDQETQYF	TGTGCCTCCTCCCGGCAGGACCAAGAGACCCAGTACTTC